A single sample gave rise to the 10 T cell receptor beta chains below, sequenced in a study of cytotoxic CD8 clonotypes in ibrutinib-treated CLL. The repertoire was sequenced with immunoSEQ multiplex PCR; TCRdb's copy has only in-frame clones and lacks some. The sample holds approximately 7,100 clones, approximately 79% seen once. The sequencing used PBMCs, collected before ibrutinib treatment. The source is a human donor with chronic lymphocytic leukemia.

V gene TRBV7-9 combines with J gene TRBJ2-4, with 7 bases lining up with TRBD2. J was trimmed by 2 bases and V by 5 bases; bases with no gene match: 3. The germline V gene has CDR1 SEHNR and CDR2 FQNEAQ (reference sequence). The CDR3 totals 14 residues. CDR3 amino acids: CASSDGGSKNIQYF. CDR3 nucleotides: TGTGCCAGCAGCGACGGGGGGTCCAAAAACATTCAGTACTTC.

The chain couples TRBV2 to TRBJ1-5; possibly TRBD1 for D (5 bases). The germline V and J ends were trimmed by 6 bases and 7 bases, with 13 bases remaining between them. Germline V CDR1 and CDR2: SNHLY, FYNNEI. CDR3 length: 13 residues. CDR3 amino acids: CASRGQGLQPQHF. CDR3 DNA sequence: TGTGCCAGCAGGGGGCAGGGTTTGCAGCCCCAGCATTTT.

This chain uses TRBV4-3 with TRBJ1-2; D unclear. The V and J ends lost 0 bases and 0 bases respectively, with 11 bases between them. There are 16 residues in the CDR3. CDR1 is LGHNA and CDR2 is YSLEER in the germline V gene. The CDR3 DNA reads TGCGCCAGCAGCCAAGATAGGTCGCAGGCTAACTATGGCTACACCTTC. Encoded protein: CASSQDRSQANYGYTF.

The J gene is TRBJ1-1, the V gene TRBV7-2, with 7 bases fitting TRBD1. The CDR3 consists of 14 residues. Germline assignment: CDR1 SGHTA and CDR2 FQGNSA. V shed 5 bases and J 3 bases; nucleotides not matched to a gene: 6. CDR3 DNA sequence: TGTGCCAGCAGCCGAACAGGGGCCCACACTGAAGCTTTCTTT. This encodes CASSRTGAHTEAFF.

This rearrangement joins TRBV6-5 to TRBJ1-5, with 7 bases aligning to TRBD1. The V gene end was trimmed by 5 bases and the J gene end by 4 bases; junction bases not matched to a gene: 5. The CDR3 totals 14 residues. Germline V gene lookup returns CDR1 MNHEY and CDR2 SVGAGI. The CDR3 here is CASSPRTGNQPQHF. As DNA, the CDR3 is TGTGCCAGCAGTCCAAGGACAGGTAATCAGCCCCAGCATTTT.

DNA for the CDR3: TGTGCCAGCAGCAAATCCCCTAACCCGATGGGCGTGGGGACAGGGCCGAACACCGGGGAGCTGTTTTTT. Translation: CASSKSPNPMGVGTGPNTGELFF. The rearrangement links TRBV21-1 to TRBJ2-2; the table gives TRBD1 as D, unverified against the DNA. TRBV21-1 is shown as a pseudogene. CDR3 length: 23 amino acids.

In this sample, this clone turned up a few times. The rearrangement links TRBV6-4 to TRBJ2-3; the D gene is possibly TRBD1 (6 bases). The length of the CDR3 is 15 residues. From germline, CDR1 is MRHNA and CDR2 SNTAGT. Trimming stripped 6 bases from V and 2 bases from J, with 15 bases between. In nucleotides, the CDR3 is TGTGCCAGCAGAGGATCCGCAGGGGACACAGATACGCAGTATTTT. Amino acids: CASRGSAGDTDTQYF.

Only a few counts were recorded for this clone. The chain recombines TRBV7-3 with TRBJ2-5; D is uncertain. CDR3 length: 14 amino acids. Germline V gene data show CDR1 as SGHTA and CDR2 as FQGTGA. V was clipped by 8 bases and J by 4 bases, with 17 bases between them. CDR3 protein: CASAKRESSETQYF. The DNA of the CDR3 is TGTGCCAGCGCGAAGAGAGAGTCTTCAGAGACCCAGTACTTC. Full variable domain (remainder filled in from reference TRBV7-3 and TRBJ2-5): GAGVSQTPSNKVTEKGKYVELRCDPISGHTALYWYRQSLGQGPEFLIYFQGTGAADDSGLPNDRFFAVRPEGSVSTLKIQRTERGDSAVYLCASAKRESSETQYFGPGTRLLVL.

The J gene is TRBJ1-2, the V gene TRBV10-3; D is undetermined. The CDR3 runs to 13 residues. V was trimmed by 2 bases and J by 3 bases, leaving 7 bases between them. Per germline, CDR1 ENHRY and CDR2 SYGVKD. The CDR3 is CAISEEEHYGYTF. The CDR3, as DNA: TGTGCCATCAGTGAGGAGGAGCACTATGGCTACACCTTC.

This clone was picked up a small number of times. The J gene is TRBJ1-5, the V gene TRBV27, with D perhaps matching TRBD1 (5 bases). Trimming took off 3 bases at V and 0 bases at J, with 12 bases between the two ends. CDR3 length: 16 residues. Per the germline V gene, CDR1 is MNHEY and CDR2 is SMNVEV (reference sequence). This chain's CDR3 is CASSFQGSYSNQPQHF. CDR3 coding DNA: TGTGCCAGCAGTTTTCAGGGCAGTTATAGCAATCAGCCCCAGCATTTT.